This T cell receptor (beta chain) was captured in a study of T-cell reconstitution after alpha-beta-depleted transplantation in children. Unique molecular identifiers were used in preparing the TCRbeta library. TCRdb reanalysed the PCR reads using MiXCR and keeps one entry per CDR3 protein. The table has approximately 240,000 distinct CDR3 sequences, about a tenth seen once; the top ten hold about 6.2%. V was shortened by 0 bases and J by 4 bases, with 10 bases between the two germline ends. The CDR3 has 15 amino acids. Germline CDR1 and CDR2: KGHSH and LQKENI. This clonotype was counted a few times. The sequenced sample was PBMCs from the stem cell graft donor, obtained from the stem cell graft. This clonotype originated in a human donor who donated a stem cell graft to a child with acute lymphoblastic leukemia. This chain joins TRBV18 and TRBJ2-1, with D perhaps TRBD2 (5 bases). The CDR3 is CASSPPEVTYNEQFF. In DNA form, the CDR3 reads TGTGCCAGCTCACCACCGGAGGTGACTTACAATGAGCAGTTCTTC.